This TCR beta chain was captured in a study of T-cell reconstitution after alpha-beta-depleted transplantation in children. Study observations and caveats: It was reported that alpha-beta T cells came from several hundred expanded graft clones (about two months after transplant). Newly made T cells mostly supplied T-cell counts and diversity one year after transplant.

TCRbeta library construction was performed incorporating unique molecular identifiers. In TCRdb, the PCR reads were re-called with MiXCR into one record per CDR3 protein. The table lists 65,000 to 90,000 distinct CDR3 sequences, 9.5% to 13% of them singletons, with approximately 13% in the top ten. The germline V gene has CDR1 LNHNV and CDR2 YYDKDF (reference sequence). V shed 0 bases and J shed 7 bases, with 16 bases lying between them. The CDR3 runs to 15 residues. This clonotype has ten or more counts. Its target is unknown. The TCR was taken from a boy younger than 18 with acute myeloid leukemia, due to receive a stem cell transplant. V usage is TRBV15 and J usage is TRBJ2-7; D could derive from TRBD1 or TRBD2 (5 bases each). The sequencing here drew on PBMCs, taken before TCRalphabeta/CD19-depleted stem cell transplant. CDR3 in DNA: TGTGCCACCAGCAGAGATCGGGGACCACTGGGGGAGCAGTACTTC. Its translation: CATSRDRGPLGEQYF.